The 20 T cell receptor beta chains below all came from one sample that was sequenced in a study of chronic HIV infection and antiretroviral therapy. TCRdb redid the calling of the 5' RACE reads with MiXCR, one entry per CDR3 protein. The sample contains about 48,000 distinct CDR3 sequences, under 20% of which appear only once. Sequenced sample: peripheral blood. Receptor source: an adult who had HIV and had not received antiretroviral therapy, or was an uninfected healthy control (not recorded which).

The rearrangement joins TRBV9 to TRBJ2-1; the D is unclear. V was trimmed by 7 bases and J by 8 bases, leaving 13 bases between them. Germline values: CDR1 SGDLS, CDR2 YYNGEE. The CDR3 is made up of 12 amino acids. In DNA form, the CDR3 reads TGTGCCAGCGGCACTCATACGGATGAGCAGTTCTTC. Translation: CASGTHTDEQFF.

The chain is built from TRBV20-1 and TRBJ1-3; D unresolved. The CDR3 contains 11 residues. Deletions cut 6 bases from V and 8 bases from J, with 11 bases between. Per germline, CDR1 DFQATT and CDR2 SNEGSKA (reference sequence). The CDR3 loop is CSAALGDTIYF. The CDR3 DNA follows: TGCAGTGCCGCCCTCGGAGACACCATATATTTT.

The chain carries TRBV7-2 and TRBJ2-3; D unclear. The CDR3 contains 13 residues. Trimming removed 5 bases from V and 2 bases from J, with 8 bases in between. The germline CDR1 and CDR2 sequences are SGHTA and FQGNSA. The CDR3 DNA sequence: TGTGCCAGCAGCCCCCCCCCCACAGATACGCAGTATTTT. Amino acids: CASSPPPTDTQYF.

This clonotype was observed at least ten times. The chain uses TRBV28 and TRBJ2-3, with 8 nucleotides matching TRBD2. CDR3 length: 15 amino acids. J lost 1 base, V lost 4 bases, and 4 bases had no gene match. Germline V lookup: CDR1 MDHEN, CDR2 SYDVKM. DNA of the CDR3: TGTGCCAGCAGTTACACTAGCGGCCGCACAGATACGCAGTATTTT. Protein sequence: CASSYTSGRTDTQYF.

V gene TRBV6-5 combines with J gene TRBJ1-1, with unresolved D. Trimming shortened V by 5 bases and J by 6 bases, and 10 bases separated the two germline ends. The germline gives CDR1 MNHEY, CDR2 SVGAGI. This CDR3 contains 12 residues. This chain's CDR3 is CASSPPGPEAFF. The CDR3 region has the DNA TGTGCCAGCAGTCCCCCGGGTCCTGAAGCTTTCTTT.

Here the CDR3 reads CASSLTGDNEKLFF. The CDR3 nucleotides read TGCGCCAGCAGCCTGACAGGGGATAATGAAAAACTGTTTTTT. The chain carries TRBV4-1 and TRBJ1-4, with 8 nucleotides matching TRBD1. This CDR3 has 14 residues. Trimming removed 4 bases from V and 4 bases from J; junction bases left unmatched: 2. CDR1 is MGHRA and CDR2 is YSYEKL in the germline V gene.

The V gene is TRBV7-2, the J gene TRBJ2-1; D not certain. Germline lookup yields CDR1 SGHTA and CDR2 FQGNSA. V gave up 4 bases and J gave up 13 bases, with 11 bases separating them. The CDR3 totals 11 residues. CDR3 sequence reads: CASSSGPFQFF. The CDR3 nucleotides are TGTGCCAGCAGCTCCGGACCCTTCCAGTTCTTC.

This clonotype was detected only a few times. The rearrangement uses TRBV6-4 and TRBJ2-1, with 10 bases aligning to TRBD1. The CDR3 loop spans 15 amino acids. Germline V gene sequence: CDR1 MRHNA, CDR2 SNTAGT. With 6 bases clipped from V and 10 bases from J, the junction kept 12 bases outside the gene matches. CDR3 DNA: TGTGCCAGCAGCAGGACAGGGGGAGGTGAAGACGAGCAGTTCTTC. Protein product: CASSRTGGGEDEQFF.

The J gene is TRBJ2-7, the V gene TRBV5-1; D is ambiguous. Per germline, CDR1 SGHRS and CDR2 YFSETQ. This CDR3 region has 13 residues. V lost 1 base and J 3 bases, leaving 8 bases between the germline ends. The CDR3 reads CASSLRDGYEQYF. CDR3 DNA: TGCGCCAGCAGCTTGAGGGATGGCTACGAGCAGTACTTC.

J is TRBJ2-3 and V is TRBV2; D not certain. The CDR3 has 12 residues. Germline lookup yields CDR1 SNHLY and CDR2 FYNNEI. Trimming removed 1 base at V and 7 bases at J, with 6 bases between. DNA of the CDR3: TGTGCCAGCAGTGAAGGGTCGCATACGCAGTATTTT. Translation gives CASSEGSHTQYF.

The rearrangement links TRBV5-1 to TRBJ1-2; TRBD1 aligns across 8 bases. The CDR3 extends over 14 amino acids. The germline V gene has CDR1 SGHRS and CDR2 YFSETQ. V was clipped by 2 bases and J by 7 bases; unmatched bases: 7. The CDR3 bases are TGCGCCAGCAGCTTTGGGACAGGCTCTCTTGGCTACACCTTC. Its protein is CASSFGTGSLGYTF.

The J gene is TRBJ1-1, the V gene TRBV5-1; no definite D call. The V gene lost 0 bases and the J gene lost 7 bases, with 10 bases spanning the gap. Germline CDR1 reads SGHRS; CDR2 reads YFSETQ. This CDR3 is built from 13 residues. CDR3 region: CASSLESRGEAFF. The CDR3 DNA sequence: TGCGCCAGCAGCTTGGAGTCGCGCGGTGAAGCTTTCTTT. The variable domain in full, completed from reference TRBV5-1 and TRBJ1-1, reads KAGVTQTPRYLIKTRGQQVTLSCSPISGHRSVSWYQQTPGQGLQFLFEYFSETQRNKGNFPGRFSGRQFSNSRSEMNVSTLELGDSALYLCASSLESRGEAFFGQGTRLTVV.

This clonotype was observed a handful of times. The V call is TRBV9, the J call TRBJ1-2; 10 nucleotides align to TRBD1. V trimming: 3 bases; J trimming: 7 bases; junction bases outside the gene matches: 12. Looked up from germline, CDR1 is SGDLS and CDR2 is YYNGEE. There are 16 residues in the CDR3. CDR3 DNA: TGTGCCAGCAGCGCTACGCCGGGACAGGGGAAAAGTGGCTACACCTTC. Translated, it gives CASSATPGQGKSGYTF. The full variable domain, with the rest looked up from reference TRBV9 and TRBJ1-2, is DSGVTQTPKHLITATGQRVTLRCSPRSGDLSVYWYQQSLDQGLQFLIQYYNGEERAKGNILERFSAQQFPDLHSELNLSSLELGDSALYFCASSATPGQGKSGYTFGSGTRLTVV.

The V call is TRBV11-1, the J call TRBJ2-3; weak D call: TRBD1 (5 bases). Germline CDR1 reads SGHAT; CDR2 reads FQDESV (reference sequence). V lost 6 bases and J lost 6, with 10 bases in between. This CDR3 contains 12 residues. The CDR3 DNA sequence: TGTGCCAGCAGTTACAACAGGGATACGCAGTATTTT. Amino acids: CASSYNRDTQYF.

The chain uses TRBV14 and TRBJ2-3; the D gene could be TRBD1 or TRBD2 (5 bases each). Germline lookup yields CDR1 SGHDN and CDR2 FVKESK. The V end was cut by 4 bases, the J end by 2 bases, with 10 bases between. The CDR3 covers 14 residues. CDR3 protein: CASSPGRYTDTQYF. In DNA, the CDR3 is TGTGCCAGCAGCCCGGGACGGTACACAGATACGCAGTATTTT.

In this sample, this clonotype turned up a few times. This chain joins TRBV2 and TRBJ1-5, with D perhaps TRBD1 (6 bases). Germline V gene sequence: CDR1 SNHLY, CDR2 FYNNEI. Trimming pared 7 bases from V and 7 bases from J, leaving 11 bases between. The CDR3 consists of 12 residues. CDR3 nucleotides: TGTGCCAGCACACAGGGTCTACAGCCCCAGCATTTT. It codes for CASTQGLQPQHF.

This chain connects TRBV5-6 to TRBJ2-1, with 9 positions matching TRBD2. Germline CDR1 SGHDT, CDR2 YYEEEE. Trimming removed 0 bases from V and 15 bases from J; junction bases left unmatched: 7. This CDR3 is built from 13 residues. The CDR3 coding sequence is TGTGCCAGCAGCTTGGCCGGCGCGGGAGGGGTGTTCTTC. Encoded protein: CASSLAGAGGVFF.

The J gene is TRBJ2-3, the V gene TRBV7-9; the match to TRBD2 covers 7 bases. The CDR3 is 14 amino acids. Germline V gives CDR1 SEHNR, CDR2 FQNEAQ (reference sequence). Unmatched junction bases numbered 4, after V lost 5 bases and J lost 2 bases. In nucleotides, the CDR3 is TGTGCCAGCAGCGTGACTAGCAACACAGATACGCAGTATTTT. The encoded protein is CASSVTSNTDTQYF. Variable domain in full (rest from reference TRBV7-9 and TRBJ2-3): DTGVSQNPRHKITKRGQNVTFRCDPISEHNRLYWYRQTLGQGPEFLTYFQNEAQLEKSRLLSDRFSAERPKGSFSTLEIQRTEQGDSAMYLCASSVTSNTDTQYFGPGTRLTVL.

This clonotype turned up a few times. The J gene is TRBJ1-3, the V gene TRBV9; D is uncertain. The CDR3 is 13 residues long. Germline loops: CDR1 SGDLS, CDR2 YYNGEE. V lost 5 bases and J 3 bases, leaving 9 bases between the germline ends. The CDR3 region is CASRSSFGNTIYF. In DNA form, the CDR3 reads TGTGCCAGCAGGTCCTCATTTGGAAACACCATATATTTT.

The chain carries TRBV2 and TRBJ2-1; the match to TRBD2 covers 10 bases. Trimming removed 6 bases from V and 2 bases from J; junction bases left unmatched: 4. Per germline, CDR1 SNHLY and CDR2 FYNNEI. The CDR3 runs 15 residues. The CDR3 DNA follows: TGTGCCAGCAGAGGACTAGCGGAAGCCTACAATGAGCAGTTCTTC. As protein: CASRGLAEAYNEQFF.